This T cell receptor (beta chain) was documented in a study of siplizumab effects on memory and regulatory T cells. This clone appeared a few times. Its antigen is undetermined. Libraries were prepared by immunoSEQ multiplex PCR; TCRdb keeps only in-frame clonotypes and omits some of them. The table lists some 100,000 clones, approximately 94% of them singletons, with approximately 0.61% in the top ten. The CDR3 runs 14 residues. The V and J ends lost 6 bases and 4 bases respectively, with 18 bases between them. Per germline, CDR1 SQVTM and CDR2 ANQGSEA. Broader study findings: Among alloreactive clones, only a minor fraction mapped to unstimulated subsets. Roughly 80-97% of proliferating clones (CD4+ or CD8+) could not be assigned a naive or memory phenotype. Memory T cells appeared less diverse than naive cells, which seemed to contribute substantially to alloresponse. Proliferating Tregs in siplizumab cultures were never verified as suppressive.

This TCR was recovered from a human donor in good health. This chain connects TRBV29-1 to TRBJ1-2; TRBD1 is a possible D gene (5 bases). Sequencing was done on a sample of Tregs sorted from blood. In nucleotides, the CDR3 is TGCAGCGTCGAGGGTGGGGCCCGGGGCTATGGCTACACCTTC. Encoded protein: CSVEGGARGYGYTF.